Detailed here is one T cell receptor beta chain. Its antigen is still unknown. Germline V gene sequence: CDR1 DFQATT, CDR2 SNEGSKA (reference sequence). The CDR3 sequence is 19 residues long. This entry belongs to a study of blood T cells in healthy people across ages. Overall study results and limits: Without sorted subsets, naive and antigen-experienced compartments could not be conclusively compared. Per million T cells, TCR beta diversity dropped roughly linearly as age increased.

Then a second PCR, running about 7 to 11 cycles, was carried out with a sample-barcoded 5' primer and a J-beta primer mix. TCRdb re-called the 5' RACE reads through MiXCR, storing one row per CDR3 protein. The repertoire holds about a million distinct CDR3 sequences, with around 49% as singletons. This chain connects TRBV20-1 to TRBJ2-5; 11 nucleotides align to TRBD2. The DNA matches TRBJ2-7 better at its end, which makes the J call doubtful. Sequencing input: blood. This clonotype was sampled from a man aged 25-45 years in good health. In DNA form, the CDR3 reads TGCAGTGCTAGAGATCCCACCAGTAGCGGGGGGGCCCGTTCCTACGAGCAGTACTTC. This translates into CSARDPTSSGGARSYEQYF.